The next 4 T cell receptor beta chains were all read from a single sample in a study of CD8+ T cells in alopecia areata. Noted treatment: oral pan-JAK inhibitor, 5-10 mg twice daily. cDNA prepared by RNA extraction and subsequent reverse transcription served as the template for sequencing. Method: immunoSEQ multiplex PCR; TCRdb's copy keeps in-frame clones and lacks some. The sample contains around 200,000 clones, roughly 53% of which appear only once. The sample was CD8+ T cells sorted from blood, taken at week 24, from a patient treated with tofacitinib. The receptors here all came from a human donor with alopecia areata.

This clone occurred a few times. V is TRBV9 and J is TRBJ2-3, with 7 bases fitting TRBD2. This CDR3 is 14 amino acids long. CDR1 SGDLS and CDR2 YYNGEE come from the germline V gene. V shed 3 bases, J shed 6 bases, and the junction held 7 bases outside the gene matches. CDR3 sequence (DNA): TGTGCCAGCAGCGGGGGAGGGGCTCTGGATACGCAGTATTTT. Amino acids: CASSGGGALDTQYF.

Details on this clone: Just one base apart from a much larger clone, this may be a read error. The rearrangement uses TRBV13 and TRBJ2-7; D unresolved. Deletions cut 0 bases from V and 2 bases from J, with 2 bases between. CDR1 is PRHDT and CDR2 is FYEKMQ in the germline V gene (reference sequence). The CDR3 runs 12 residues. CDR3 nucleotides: TGTGCCAGCAGCTTAGGAGCCTACGAGCAGTACTTC. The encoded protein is CASSLGAYEQYF.

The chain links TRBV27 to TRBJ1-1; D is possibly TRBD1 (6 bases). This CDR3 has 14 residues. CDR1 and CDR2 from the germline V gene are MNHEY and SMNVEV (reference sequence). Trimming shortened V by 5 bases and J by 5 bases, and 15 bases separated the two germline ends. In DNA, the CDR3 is TGTGCCAGCAGTCCCGGTTGGGGGCAAACTGAAGCTTTCTTT. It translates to CASSPGWGQTEAFF.

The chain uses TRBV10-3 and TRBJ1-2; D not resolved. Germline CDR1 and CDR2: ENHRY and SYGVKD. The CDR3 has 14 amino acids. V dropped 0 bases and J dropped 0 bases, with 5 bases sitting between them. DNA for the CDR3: TGTGCCATCAGTGAGTCGAGTTCTAACTATGGCTACACCTTC. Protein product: CAISESSSNYGYTF.